Following are 2 T cell receptor beta chains from one sample sequenced in a study of post-analysis software for immune sequencing data. The antigens of these receptors remain unknown. Broader study findings: Controls showed lower frequencies than patients for roughly 5 TRBV segments, and TRBV5-6, TRBV5-1 and TRBV20-1 were among these.

Prepared libraries of TCR beta cDNA carried unique molecular identifiers. TCRdb reanalysed the PCR reads using MiXCR and keeps one entry per CDR3 protein. Here the sample spans hundreds of thousands of distinct CDR3 sequences, roughly 50% being singletons. The sequenced sample was blood. The receptors here all came from a girl between 5 and 17 years old with multiple sclerosis.

The rearrangement uses TRBV10-3 and TRBJ2-4; a weak D match, TRBD2 (6 bases). TRBJ2-7 explains the end of the DNA better; the J call may be wrong. The CDR3 sequence is 13 residues long. Germline assignment: CDR1 ENHRY and CDR2 SYGVKD. The CDR3 region has the DNA TGTGCCATGCGGGGCTCGGGGACCTACGAGCAGTACTTC. It specifies CAMRGSGTYEQYF.

This sequence joins TRBV6-2 or TRBV6-3 and TRBJ1-2; the D is unclear. This CDR3 is built from 13 residues. Germline loops: CDR1 MNHEY, CDR2 SVGEGT. V gave up 10 bases and J gave up 8 bases, with 20 bases separating them. The CDR3 loop is CAISRLFERGYTF. The CDR3 bases are TGTGCCATATCCAGGCTCTTCGAGCGCGGCTACACCTTC.